What follows are 32 T cell receptor beta chains derived from one specimen sequenced in a study of blood T cell repertoires in COVID-19. TCRdb's table, derived via immunoSEQ multiplex PCR, lists solely in-frame clones and lacks some. Of under 200,000 clones listed, approximately 85% are singletons. The material sequenced was peripheral blood. All receptors come from a woman in her sixties with COVID-19, enrolled during active disease.

The J gene is TRBJ1-2, the V gene TRBV5-1, with D maybe TRBD1 (6 bases). Trimming shortened V by 4 bases and J by 6 bases, and 25 bases separated the two germline ends. Germline V gene lookup returns CDR1 SGHRS and CDR2 YFSETQ. The CDR3 has 17 residues. CDR3 nucleotides: TGCGCCAGCAGCCCGTACGGGCCAGGGGCGACCTCGGATGGCTACACCTTC. Translation gives CASSPYGPGATSDGYTF.

V is TRBV6-5 and J is TRBJ1-2; D uncertain. CDR1 is MNHEY and CDR2 is SVGAGI in the germline V gene. V was clipped by 0 bases and J by 2 bases, with 13 bases between them. The CDR3 has 16 residues. The CDR3 nucleotides read TGTGCCAGCAGTTACTCGGCCTTGGCGGGGAACTATGGCTACACCTTC. Translated, it gives CASSYSALAGNYGYTF.

The chain is built from TRBV5-1 and TRBJ1-1; 11 bases are shared with TRBD1. The CDR3 spans 16 residues. V was pared by 3 bases and J by 4 bases, with 8 bases of the junction left unmatched. Germline CDR1 and CDR2: SGHRS and YFSETQ. The CDR3 protein is CASSSSRGTGGTEAFF. As DNA, the CDR3 is TGCGCCAGCAGCTCCTCCCGTGGGACAGGGGGCACTGAAGCTTTCTTT.

This sequence joins TRBV7-3 and TRBJ2-7; 7 nucleotides agree with TRBD2. Germline V CDR1 and CDR2: SGHTA, FQGTGA. This CDR3 has 14 residues. Unmatched junction bases numbered 4, after V lost 5 bases and J lost 0 bases. CDR3 in DNA: TGTGCCAGCAGCCCCGGGGGGAGCTCCTACGAGCAGTACTTC. Residues: CASSPGGSSYEQYF.

The chain couples TRBV5-1 to TRBJ1-1; 8 bases map to TRBD1. This CDR3 has 14 residues. The germline CDR1 and CDR2 sequences are SGHRS and YFSETQ. V dropped 4 bases and J dropped 1; count of bases not matched to a gene: 3. CDR3: CASSPTGGNTEAFF. In DNA, the CDR3 is TGCGCCAGCAGCCCAACAGGGGGGAACACTGAAGCTTTCTTT. Looking up the rest from reference TRBV5-1 and TRBJ1-1 gives the full variable domain: KAGVTQTPRYLIKTRGQQVTLSCSPISGHRSVSWYQQTPGQGLQFLFEYFSETQRNKGNFPGRFSGRQFSNSRSEMNVSTLELGDSALYLCASSPTGGNTEAFFGQGTRLTVV.

The chain carries TRBV6-6 and TRBJ2-1; D perhaps matches TRBD1 (6 bases). This CDR3 has 15 residues. Trimming pared 5 bases from V and 7 bases from J, leaving 18 bases between. The germline gives CDR1 MNHNY, CDR2 SVGAGI (reference sequence). Here the CDR3 reads CASSPTHLQGNEQFF. The CDR3 nucleotides are TGTGCCAGCAGTCCCACCCACTTACAGGGTAATGAGCAGTTCTTC.

This clone was counted between two and nine times. This chain links TRBV15 with TRBJ1-2; a weak D match, TRBD1 (6 bases). V was shortened by 1 base and J by 3 bases, with 15 bases between the two germline ends. The CDR3 runs 16 residues. Germline assignment: CDR1 LNHNV and CDR2 YYDKDF (reference sequence). The CDR3 nucleotides read TGTGCCACCAGCAGAGCGGGGGGGGGCGCGGACTATGGCTACACCTTC. Translated: CATSRAGGGADYGYTF.

This chain links TRBV28 with TRBJ2-5, with D possibly being TRBD1 (5 bases). Trimming cost V 7 bases and J 1 base, with 16 bases left between them. Germline V lookup: CDR1 MDHEN, CDR2 SYDVKM. There are 15 residues in the CDR3. Here the CDR3 DNA reads TGTGCCAGCATTGAGGCCCTAGGGGCCCAAGAGACCCAGTACTTC. Translating gives CASIEALGAQETQYF.

This clone was counted ten times or more. This chain links TRBV6-1 with TRBJ1-6; D is unclear. Germline CDR1 reads MNHNS; CDR2 reads SASEGT. V dropped 0 bases and J dropped 14 bases, with 14 bases sitting between them. This CDR3 spans 14 amino acids. DNA of the CDR3: TGTGCCAGCAGTGAAGCGATCGGCGCCACAGCCCTCCACTTT. Its translation is CASSEAIGATALHF.

The chain joins TRBV18 to TRBJ1-6; a possible D gene is TRBD1 (5 bases). Germline assignment: CDR1 KGHSH and CDR2 LQKENI. The CDR3 runs to 15 residues. V was shortened by 1 base and J by 4 bases, with 8 bases between the two germline ends. CDR3 in DNA: TGTGCCAGCTCACCACTAGGGGCTTATAATTCACCCCTCCACTTT. Amino acid sequence: CASSPLGAYNSPLHF.

The rearrangement joins TRBV19 to TRBJ2-2; TRBD1 might be the D (5 bases). The CDR3 consists of 16 residues. CDR1 and CDR2 from the germline V gene are LNHDA and SQIVND (reference sequence). V lost 2 bases and J lost 1, with 11 bases in between. The CDR3 reads CASSIKRTLNTGELFF. The CDR3 DNA is TGTGCCAGTAGTATAAAGAGGACACTGAACACCGGGGAGCTGTTTTTT. Full variable domain (rest looked up from reference TRBV19 and TRBJ2-2): DGGITQSPKYLFRKEGQNVTLSCEQNLNHDAMYWYRQDPGQGLRLIYYSQIVNDFQKGDIAEGYSVSREKKESFPLTVTSAQKNPTAFYLCASSIKRTLNTGELFFGEGSRLTVL.

This chain uses TRBV7-8 with TRBJ2-2; D unresolved. Germline-derived CDR1 and CDR2 are SGHVS and FQNEAQ. Trimming left V 1 base short and J 2 bases short, with 8 bases between. The CDR3 covers 15 residues. As DNA, the CDR3 is TGTGCCAGCAGCTTAGAACTCACTAACACCGGGGAGCTGTTTTTT. This translates into CASSLELTNTGELFF.

The rearrangement joins TRBV12-3 or TRBV12-4 to TRBJ2-7; 7 positions match TRBD1. The length of the CDR3 is 13 residues. Losses at the gene ends were 6 bases for V and 3 bases for J; bases not matched to a gene: 5. CDR3 amino acids: CASSRGQSYEQYF. The CDR3, as DNA: TGTGCCAGCAGCCGGGGACAGAGCTACGAGCAGTACTTC.

This chain uses TRBV13 with TRBJ2-7; D ambiguous. The CDR3 has 14 amino acids. Germline loops: CDR1 PRHDT, CDR2 FYEKMQ (reference sequence). Trimming took off 2 bases at V and 5 bases at J, with 13 bases between the two ends. CDR3 sequence reads: CASSLLSRRDEQYF. Written as DNA, the CDR3 is TGTGCCAGCAGCTTACTAAGCCGTCGAGACGAGCAGTACTTC.

Regarding this clone: The same CDR3 arises from other DNA sequences in this sample as well. This chain connects TRBV5-1 to TRBJ2-1; no reliable D call. V lost 3 bases and J 2 bases, leaving 9 bases between the germline ends. The CDR3 extends over 14 amino acids. Germline values: CDR1 SGHRS, CDR2 YFSETQ. The CDR3 is CASSSSGAYNEQFF. CDR3 coding DNA: TGCGCCAGCAGCTCGAGTGGAGCCTACAATGAGCAGTTCTTC.

The CDR3 loop is CASSLVLGYTGELFF. DNA of the CDR3: TGTGCCAGCAGCTTAGTCCTAGGCTACACCGGGGAGCTGTTTTTT. The V and J genes are TRBV7-8 and TRBJ2-2; D call uncertain. The CDR3 is 15 residues long. Germline CDR1 is SGHVS and CDR2 is FQNEAQ. The V gene lost 1 base and the J gene lost 3 bases, with 9 bases spanning the gap.

The V call is TRBV5-1, the J call TRBJ1-3; 8 bases align to TRBD1. The CDR3 runs 16 residues. Looked up from germline, CDR1 is SGHRS and CDR2 is YFSETQ. V lost 2 bases, J lost 3 bases, and 7 bases stayed unmatched. The CDR3, as DNA: TGCGCCAGCAGCTTACAAAGGACAGGGAGTGGAAACACCATATATTTT. Translated, it gives CASSLQRTGSGNTIYF.

This chain uses TRBV3-1 (or the pseudogene TRBV3-2) with TRBJ2-1; 12 bases fit TRBD2. Trimming removed 4 bases from V and 9 bases from J; junction bases left unmatched: 7. CDR1 is LGHDT, CDR2 YNNKEL, per germline (reference sequence). The CDR3 spans 15 residues. The CDR3 region has the DNA TGTGCCAGCAGCCCCGAACTAGCGGGAGGTTCTGAGCAGTTCTTC. Its protein is CASSPELAGGSEQFF.

The rearrangement uses TRBV7-3 and TRBJ1-2; TRBD1 matches 10 bases. This CDR3 region has 13 residues. Germline CDR1 is SGHTA and CDR2 is FQGTGA. With V trimmed by 3 bases and J by 7 bases, 2 bases remained unmatched. The CDR3 bases are TGTGCCAGCAGCTTGGGACAGGGGCTTGGCTACACCTTC. Translated, it gives CASSLGQGLGYTF.

The V and J genes are TRBV19 and TRBJ2-5; no firm D call. V was clipped by 10 bases and J by 5 bases, with 14 bases between them. Germline V gives CDR1 LNHDA, CDR2 SQIVND (reference sequence). The CDR3 covers 12 residues. The DNA of the CDR3 is TGTGCCACCAAACCACCGGGTGAGACCCAGTACTTC. Translating gives CATKPPGETQYF.

This clone was recorded once. The genes are TRBV5-8 and TRBJ1-3; 10 bases agree with TRBD1. Germline trimming cut 1 base from V and 2 bases from J; bases unmatched to any gene: 3. The CDR3 is made up of 16 amino acids. Per germline, CDR1 SGHTS and CDR2 YDEGEE. CDR3 nucleotide sequence: TGTGCCAGCAGCTTGCGGGACAGGGGACCTGGAAACACCATATATTTT. It encodes CASSLRDRGPGNTIYF. The full variable domain, in which reference TRBV5-8 and TRBJ1-3 provide the parts outside the CDR3, is EAGVTQSPTHLIKTRGQQATLRCSPISGHTSVYWYQQALGLGLQFLLWYDEGEERNRGNFPPRFSGRQFPNYSSELNVNALELEDSALYLCASSLRDRGPGNTIYFGEGSWLTVV.

This clone was seen at least ten times. The gene calls are TRBV2 and TRBJ2-5; 8 bases line up with TRBD1. This CDR3 spans 14 amino acids. Germline V gene sequence: CDR1 SNHLY, CDR2 FYNNEI. V lost 2 bases and J lost 3; bases outside the gene matches: 2. The CDR3 spells CASSERTGKETQYF. DNA for the CDR3: TGTGCCAGCAGTGAAAGGACAGGGAAAGAGACCCAGTACTTC.

The chain uses TRBV18 and TRBJ1-1; 7 bases match TRBD1. This CDR3 is built from 16 residues. The germline V gene encodes CDR1 KGHSH and CDR2 LQKENI. V gave up 8 bases and J gave up 5 bases; unmatched junction bases: 17. In DNA, the CDR3 is TGTGCCAGCCAAGCAGCTGGCAGGATACAGGGGACTGAAGCTTTCTTT. Translating gives CASQAAGRIQGTEAFF.

CDR3 DNA sequence: TGTGCCAGCAGCCCGGCGGCAGATACGCAGTATTTT. Protein product: CASSPAADTQYF. The chain has TRBV5-4 and TRBJ2-3; D is unresolved. There are 12 residues in the CDR3. The germline V and J ends were trimmed by 4 bases and 4 bases, with 7 bases remaining between them. CDR1 and CDR2 (germline): SGHNT, YYREEE (reference sequence). The variable domain in full, with the rest retrieved from reference TRBV5-4 and TRBJ2-3, is ETGVTQSPTHLIKTRGQQVTLRCSSQSGHNTVSWYQQALGQGPQFIFQYYREEENGRGNFPPRFSGLQFPNYSSELNVNALELDDSALYLCASSPAADTQYFGPGTRLTVL.

This clone was seen a few times. The chain couples TRBV10-3 to TRBJ2-1; 8 bases are shared with TRBD2. Germline trimming cut 6 bases from V and 5 bases from J; bases unmatched to any gene: 6. Germline values: CDR1 ENHRY, CDR2 SYGVKD. The CDR3 spans 14 residues. The CDR3 nucleotides are TGTGCCATCAGGTTAAGCGGGGGCCACAATGAGCAGTTCTTC. It translates to CAIRLSGGHNEQFF.

This clone appeared a few times. The chain links TRBV6-5 to TRBJ1-2, with 7 bases matching TRBD1. Per the germline V gene, CDR1 is MNHEY and CDR2 is SVGAGI. The CDR3 extends over 14 amino acids. V gave up 6 bases and J gave up 8 bases; unmatched junction bases: 12. The DNA of the CDR3 is TGTGCCAGCAGAGCTTACCGGGACAGAGGGGGCTACACCTTC. Residues: CASRAYRDRGGYTF.

In this sample, this clone turned up a few times. The chain uses TRBV27 and TRBJ2-1; tentatively, D is TRBD1 (6 bases). This CDR3 comprises 12 residues. The V end was cut by 4 bases, the J end by 8 bases, with 9 bases between. Germline V gene data show CDR1 as MNHEY and CDR2 as SMNVEV (reference sequence). DNA for the CDR3: TGTGCCAGCAGTTCCACAGGGTATGAGCAGTTCTTC. Translation: CASSSTGYEQFF.

The chain is built from TRBV3-1 (or the pseudogene TRBV3-2) and TRBJ2-7; possibly TRBD2 for D (5 bases). Between the trimmed V and J ends, which lost 1 base and 6 bases, there was a span of 7 bases. CDR1 and CDR2 (germline): LGHDT, YNNKEL (reference sequence). The CDR3 contains 12 residues. For the CDR3, the DNA is TGTGCCAGCAGCCAAGCGGGATTCGAGCAGTACGTC. Translating it yields CASSQAGFEQYV.

CDR3 amino acids: CASSELEGSYNEQFF. CDR3 nucleotide sequence: TGTGCCAGCAGTGAATTGGAGGGGAGCTACAATGAGCAGTTCTTC. The chain carries TRBV6-1 and TRBJ2-1, with D possibly TRBD2 on 6 matching bases. Between the trimmed V and J ends, which lost 2 bases and 3 bases, there was a span of 11 bases. The CDR3 extends over 15 amino acids. The germline CDR1 and CDR2 sequences are MNHNS and SASEGT.

The chain joins TRBV18 to TRBJ2-1; 8 positions match TRBD1. CDR1 and CDR2 (germline): KGHSH, LQKENI. The CDR3 covers 16 residues. V trimming: 5 bases; J trimming: 2 bases; junction bases outside the gene matches: 8. The CDR3 DNA reads TGTGCCAGCTCAACCCAGACAGGGGCTACCTACAATGAGCAGTTCTTC. It encodes CASSTQTGATYNEQFF.

This chain joins TRBV25-1 and TRBJ1-6; TRBD1 aligns across 8 bases. The J segment lost 10 bases and the V segment lost 4 bases, leaving 6 bases of the junction unmatched. Germline CDR1 and CDR2: MGHDK and SYGVNS. The CDR3 runs 14 residues. The CDR3 DNA sequence: TGTGCCAGCAGTGTCTCAGGGGGCGGGTCACCCCTCCACTTT. Its translation is CASSVSGGGSPLHF.

The V call is TRBV2, the J call TRBJ2-2, with a tentative D call TRBD2 (5 bases). V was clipped by 7 bases and J by 6 bases, with 12 bases between them. Germline V lookup: CDR1 SNHLY, CDR2 FYNNEI. This CDR3 comprises 13 residues. CDR3 DNA sequence: TGTGCCAGCAAAGAGGGAAAGCCCGGGGAGCTGTTTTTT. It yields the protein CASKEGKPGELFF.